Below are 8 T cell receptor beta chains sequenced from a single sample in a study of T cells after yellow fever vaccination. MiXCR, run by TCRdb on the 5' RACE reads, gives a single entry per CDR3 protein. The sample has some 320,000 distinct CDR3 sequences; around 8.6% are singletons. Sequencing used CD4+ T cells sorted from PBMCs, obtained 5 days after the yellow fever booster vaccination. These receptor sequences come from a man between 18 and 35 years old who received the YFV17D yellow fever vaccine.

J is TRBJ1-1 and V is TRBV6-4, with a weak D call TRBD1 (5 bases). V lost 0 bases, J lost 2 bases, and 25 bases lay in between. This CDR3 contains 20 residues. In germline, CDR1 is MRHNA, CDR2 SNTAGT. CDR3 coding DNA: TGTGCCAGCAGTGACTCCCAGGCTCGGGGAGAGAGGAGGGGAAACACTGAAGCTTTCTTT. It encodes CASSDSQARGERRGNTEAFF.

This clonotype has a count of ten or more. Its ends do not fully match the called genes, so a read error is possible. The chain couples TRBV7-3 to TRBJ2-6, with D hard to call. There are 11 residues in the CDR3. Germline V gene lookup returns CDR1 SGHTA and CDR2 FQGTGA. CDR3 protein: CASTGANVLTF. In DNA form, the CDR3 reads TGTGCAAGCACTGGGGCCAACGTCCTGACTTTC.

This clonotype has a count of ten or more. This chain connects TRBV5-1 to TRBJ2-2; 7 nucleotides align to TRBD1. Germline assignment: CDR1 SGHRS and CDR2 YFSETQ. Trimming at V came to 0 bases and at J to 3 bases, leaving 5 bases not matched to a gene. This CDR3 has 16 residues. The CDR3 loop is CASSLVRGPDTGELFF. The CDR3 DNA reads TGCGCCAGCAGCTTGGTAAGGGGGCCGGACACCGGGGAGCTGTTTTTT.

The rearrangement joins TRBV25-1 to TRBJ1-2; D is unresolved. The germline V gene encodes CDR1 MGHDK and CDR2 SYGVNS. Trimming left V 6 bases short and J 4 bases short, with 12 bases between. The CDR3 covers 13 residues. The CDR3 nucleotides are TGTGCCAGCAGAAGCAATACGGCCTATGGCTACACCTTC. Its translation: CASRSNTAYGYTF.

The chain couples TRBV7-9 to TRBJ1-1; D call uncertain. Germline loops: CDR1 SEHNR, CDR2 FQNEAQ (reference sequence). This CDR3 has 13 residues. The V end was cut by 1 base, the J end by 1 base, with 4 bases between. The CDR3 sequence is CASSLEENTEAFF. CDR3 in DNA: TGTGCCAGCAGCTTAGAGGAGAACACTGAAGCTTTCTTT.

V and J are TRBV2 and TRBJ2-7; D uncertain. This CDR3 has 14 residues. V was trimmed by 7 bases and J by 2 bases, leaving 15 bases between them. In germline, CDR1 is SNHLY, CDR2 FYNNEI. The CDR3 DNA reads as TGTGCCAGCAAGTTGGTCCCTGGTCCCTACGAGCAGTACTTC. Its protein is CASKLVPGPYEQYF.

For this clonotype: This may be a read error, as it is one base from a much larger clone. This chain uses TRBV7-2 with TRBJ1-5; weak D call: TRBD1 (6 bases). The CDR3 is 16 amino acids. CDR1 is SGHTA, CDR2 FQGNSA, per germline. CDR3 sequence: CASSPGEGIGNQAQHF. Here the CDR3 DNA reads TGTGCCAGCAGCCCAGGGGAGGGAATCGGCAATCAGGCCCAGCATTTT.

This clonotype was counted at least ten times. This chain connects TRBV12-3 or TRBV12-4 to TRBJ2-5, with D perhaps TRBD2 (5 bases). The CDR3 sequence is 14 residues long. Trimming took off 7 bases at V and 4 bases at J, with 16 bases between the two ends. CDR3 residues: CASKVSETLETQYF. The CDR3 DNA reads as TGTGCCAGCAAGGTTAGCGAGACGTTAGAGACCCAGTACTTC.